This TCR beta chain was profiled in a study of preoperative IRX-2 immunotherapy in early breast cancer. The method was immunoSEQ multiplex PCR; TCRdb's version includes in-frame clones alone and lacks a portion of them. This table has fewer than 25,000 clones, around 90% appearing once. The CDR3 loop spans 12 amino acids. Germline V gives CDR1 MGHRA, CDR2 YSYEKL. Trimming left V 3 bases short and J 4 bases short, with 4 bases between. Treatment indicated: preoperative locoregional IRX-2 cytokine immunotherapy. This phase Ib study tested locoregional IRX-2 cytokine immunotherapy given before surgery. The origin of this receptor is a human donor with breast cancer. The sequenced sample was tumor tissue, obtained after IRX-2 immunotherapy. The rearrangement links TRBV4-1 to TRBJ1-3; no definite D call. The DNA for the CDR3 is TGCGCCAGCAGCCAGGCGGGAAACACCATATATTTT. Residues: CASSQAGNTIYF.